These 12 T cell receptor beta chains were sequenced from one sample in a study of blood T cell repertoires in COVID-19. Clones were sequenced by immunoSEQ multiplex PCR, and TCRdb holds only the in-frame ones, with some missing. The sample has 150,000 to 200,000 clones; more than 75% are singletons. What was sequenced was peripheral blood. The source of these receptors is a woman aged 45-65 years with COVID-19, enrolled during active disease.

The CDR3 nucleotides are TGTGCCAGCAGCTTACTAGGGGGACAAGAGACCCAGTACTTC. It is translated as CASSLLGGQETQYF. The genes are TRBV7-3 and TRBJ2-5; the D gene is possibly TRBD1 (6 bases). The CDR3 has 14 residues. Trimming removed 2 bases from V and 2 bases from J, with 9 bases in between. Germline V gene lookup returns CDR1 SGHTA and CDR2 FQGTGA.

The genes are TRBV12-5 and TRBJ2-3; 7 bases line up with TRBD1. This CDR3 has 14 residues. Germline trimming cut 3 bases from V and 4 bases from J; bases unmatched to any gene: 4. The germline V gene encodes CDR1 LGHNT and CDR2 FRNRAP. CDR3 in amino acids: CASGLGGRADTQYF. CDR3 in DNA: TGTGCTAGTGGTTTAGGGGGCCGCGCAGATACGCAGTATTTT.

This clone was picked up a small number of times. This chain connects TRBV6-6 to TRBJ1-6; D possibly corresponds to TRBD1 (6 bases). The V end lost 5 bases, the J end lost 7 bases, and 21 bases lay between the germline ends. The germline V gene has CDR1 MNHNY and CDR2 SVGAGI (reference sequence). This CDR3 has 17 amino acids. CDR3 nucleotide sequence: TGTGCCAGCAGTCTTTATCGAGTTCCAGGGGCCAATTCACCCCTCCACTTT. It codes for CASSLYRVPGANSPLHF.

This clone was observed a handful of times. V is TRBV7-8 and J is TRBJ1-1; 8 bases map to TRBD1. V shed 5 bases and J 2 bases; nucleotides not matched to a gene: 13. CDR1 and CDR2 from the germline V gene are SGHVS and FQNEAQ. This CDR3 contains 17 residues. CDR3 coding DNA: TGTGCCAGCAGCCAAGGGACAGGAGAGGTTTTAAACACTGAAGCTTTCTTT. This sequence encodes CASSQGTGEVLNTEAFF.

This clone was counted a single time. V is TRBV28 and J is TRBJ1-5; tentative D call: TRBD1 (6 bases). In germline, CDR1 is MDHEN, CDR2 SYDVKM. This CDR3 spans 15 amino acids. With 6 bases removed from V and 9 bases from J, the gap between germline ends came to 21 bases. The chain's CDR3 is CASSTEPTGNGPQHF. The CDR3 DNA is TGTGCCAGCAGCACCGAACCGACAGGCAATGGGCCCCAGCATTTT.

V gene TRBV3-1 (or the pseudogene TRBV3-2) combines with J gene TRBJ2-3; D possibly corresponds to TRBD1 (6 bases). This CDR3 is built from 16 residues. Trimming removed 3 bases at V and 2 bases at J, with 15 bases between. Per the germline V gene, CDR1 is LGHDT and CDR2 is YNNKEL (reference sequence). CDR3 sequence (DNA): TGTGCCAGCAGCCAGGACCTCAGGGGCAACACAGATACGCAGTATTTT. It codes for CASSQDLRGNTDTQYF.

This chain links TRBV6-4 with TRBJ1-4, with 10 bases that match TRBD1. This CDR3 spans 17 amino acids. Germline CDR1 is MRHNA and CDR2 is SNTAGT. The ends lost 4 bases at V and 0 bases at J; junction bases unmatched: 5. The CDR3 protein is CASSGRDRGSTNEKLFF. The CDR3 nucleotides are TGTGCCAGCAGTGGGAGGGACAGGGGCTCAACTAATGAAAAACTGTTTTTT.

The chain combines TRBV7-2 with TRBJ2-1; 9 nucleotides line up with TRBD2. The CDR3 covers 18 residues. The germline V gene has CDR1 SGHTA and CDR2 FQGNSA. V gave up 2 bases and J gave up 6 bases; unmatched junction bases: 14. In DNA form, the CDR3 reads TGTGCCAGCAGCTTACGGGTCCCCCAGCGGGGGGATCCCAATGAGCAGTTCTTC. It specifies CASSLRVPQRGDPNEQFF.

This clone was seen once. This rearrangement joins TRBV10-1 to TRBJ2-1, with a weak D call TRBD1 (5 bases). Trimming shortened V by 4 bases and J by 4 bases, and 11 bases separated the two germline ends. The CDR3 is 14 amino acids. CDR1 is WNHNN and CDR2 is SYGVQD in the germline V gene (reference sequence). The CDR3 DNA reads as TGCGCCAGCAGTGTCGCAGGGCGGTACAATGAGCAGTTCTTC. This encodes CASSVAGRYNEQFF.

J is TRBJ2-7 and V is TRBV7-9, with unresolved D. CDR3 length equals 13 residues. V gave up 4 bases and J gave up 5 bases, with 12 bases separating them. Germline loops: CDR1 SEHNR, CDR2 FQNEAQ (reference sequence). As DNA, the CDR3 is TGTGCCAGCAGCTCCCGTCCCGGAGACGAGCAGTACTTC. It encodes CASSSRPGDEQYF.

The CDR3 coding sequence is TGCGCCAGCAGTGACGGCAATCAGCCCCAGCATTTT. This codes for CASSDGNQPQHF. The V call is TRBV10-1, the J call TRBJ1-5; D not resolved. Deletions cut 3 bases from V and 2 bases from J, with 2 bases between. The CDR3 is 12 residues long. The V gene's germline CDR1 is WNHNN and CDR2 SYGVQD (reference sequence).

This sequence joins TRBV4-2 and TRBJ2-6, with no clear D. The V end was cut by 0 bases, the J end by 0 bases, with 9 bases between. Per the germline V gene, CDR1 is LGHNA and CDR2 is YNFKEQ. The CDR3 extends over 17 amino acids. The CDR3 loop reads CASSQDTDYSGANVLTF. The CDR3 DNA follows: TGTGCCAGCAGCCAAGACACTGATTACTCTGGGGCCAACGTCCTGACTTTC.